Listed below are T cell receptor beta chains from one sample, sequenced in a study of blood T cell repertoires in COVID-19. Profiled with immunoSEQ multiplex PCR; TCRdb holds only in-frame clones, not every one. The table lists about 400,000 clones, under 90% of them singletons. The specimen sequenced was PBMCs or T cells enriched from blood (not recorded which). The source is a woman in her 30s who had recovered from COVID-19. Each CDR3 is given with its conserved first and last residue. The D gene is left open where the match is weak. Rows may omit the clone size; those that give it use once, few, many or a size class.

v_call,d_call,j_call,clone_size,cdr3_nt,cdr3_aa
TRBV9,NA,TRBJ1-4,NA,TGTGCCAGCAGCGGAGGGAGCACTAATGAAAAACTGTTTTTT,CASSGGSTNEKLFF
TRBV29-1,TRBD1,TRBJ1-1,NA,TGCAGCGTTGAAGTCGGCCCCGGGACAGGCGAAGCTTTCTTT,CSVEVGPGTGEAFF
TRBV18,NA,TRBJ2-7,NA,TGTGCCAGCTCACCACTGGGGCAAGCCTACGAGCAGTACTTC,CASSPLGQAYEQYF
TRBV2,TRBD1,TRBJ1-5,NA,TGTGCCAGCAGTCGGTCAGGACAGGGAAGACGAAATCAGCCCCAGCATTTT,CASSRSGQGRRNQPQHF
TRBV6-2/TRBV6-3,NA,TRBJ2-7,once,TGTGCCAGCAGCACGGGGTTGTACGAGCAGTACTTC,CASSTGLYEQYF
TRBV20-1,NA,TRBJ1-2,NA,TGCAGTGCTCGTGGCGTCGTTCGCGGGTTCACTGGCTACACCTTC,CSARGVVRGFTGYTF
TRBV6-6,NA,TRBJ1-5,NA,TGTGCCAGCAGTTACGGAACAGATAGCAATCAGCCCCAGCATTTT,CASSYGTDSNQPQHF
TRBV18,NA,TRBJ2-2,NA,TGTGCCAGCTCAAAGACAGGAGGCACCGGGGAGCTGTTTTTT,CASSKTGGTGELFF
TRBV6-6,TRBD1,TRBJ1-5,NA,TGTGCCAGCAGCTTGGGACAGATCAATCAGCCCCAGCATTTT,CASSLGQINQPQHF
TRBV5-6,TRBD2,TRBJ2-7,NA,TGTGCCAGCAGCTTGTTCGGACTAGCGGACATATCCTACGAGCAGTACTTC,CASSLFGLADISYEQYF
TRBV29-1,NA,TRBJ2-7,NA,TGCAGCGCTAAGACAGGAACCTCCTACGAGCAGTACTTC,CSAKTGTSYEQYF
TRBV28,NA,TRBJ1-2,once,TGTGCCAGCGGTTCCGTCGGACTCTTCAACTATGGCTACACCTTC,CASGSVGLFNYGYTF
TRBV19,TRBD2,TRBJ2-3,NA,TGTGCCAGTAGTCAAGAAGTCCTAGCGGGGGGGCCGGGTGGCACAGATACGCAGTATTTT,CASSQEVLAGGPGGTDTQYF
TRBV19,NA,TRBJ2-4,NA,TGTGCCAGTAGTATCAGAAACAAAAACATTCAGTACTTC,CASSIRNKNIQYF
TRBV4-1,NA,TRBJ1-1,NA,TGCGCCAGCAGCCAAGAAAACGGGTTTTTGGCTGAAGCTTTCTTT,CASSQENGFLAEAFF
TRBV19,NA,TRBJ1-5,once,TGTGCCAGCGCCTACGCGGGCTTCAATCAGCCCCAGCATTTT,CASAYAGFNQPQHF
TRBV30,NA,TRBJ1-5,once,TGTGCCTGGAGTGCTTTTCCCGGGACACATAGCAATCAGCCCCAGCATTTT,CAWSAFPGTHSNQPQHF
TRBV2,NA,TRBJ2-3,few,TGTGCCAGCAGTGAAGTCCAGCCCCAAACGGGTACGCAGTATTTT,CASSEVQPQTGTQYF
TRBV7-2,NA,TRBJ1-5,NA,TGTGCCAGCAGCCCCCGTCCCTATAGCAATCAGCCCCAGCATTTT,CASSPRPYSNQPQHF
TRBV10-3,TRBD1,TRBJ1-5,NA,TGTGCCATCAGTGACGTTAGGGACAGGGATGGTCAACCCCAGCATTTT,CAISDVRDRDGQPQHF
TRBV19,NA,TRBJ1-5,NA,TGTGCCAGTAGTATCCTTCCCAGCAATCAGCCCCAGCATTTT,CASSILPSNQPQHF
TRBV19,NA,TRBJ1-1,NA,TGTGCCAGTAGTTCCCGGGGTGCCAACACTGAAGCTTTCTTT,CASSSRGANTEAFF
TRBV29-1,TRBD2,TRBJ2-5,NA,TGCAGCGCCCTTAGCGGGACTGAGACCCAGTACTTC,CSALSGTETQYF